This T cell receptor beta chain was sequenced for a study of OX40 agonist ivuxolimab in advanced cancers. Context from the whole study: Ivuxolimab was an agonistic, fully human IgG2 monoclonal antibody directed against OX40 (CD134), a costimulatory receptor. Peripheral TCRbeta sequencing aimed to test whether ivuxolimab altered TCR sequence diversity and caused clonal T-cell expansion. Prior anti-PD-1, anti-PD-L1 or anti-CTLA-4 therapy was permitted, and approximately 40% of dose-escalation patients had received checkpoint inhibitors. Intravenous ivuxolimab was administered to patients every 2 weeks at six dose levels: 0.01, 0.1, 0.3, 1.5, 3 and 10 mg/kg. Of the approximately 54 dose-escalation patients, hepatocellular carcinoma was present in roughly 19, melanoma in some 15, renal cell carcinoma in 9 and head and neck cancer in 9. Partial responses occurred in three dose-escalation patients, of whom one had hepatocellular carcinoma and two had cutaneous melanoma. A male proportion of roughly 80% and a mean age of about 60 years, ranging from about 23 to 90, were recorded for the dose-escalation cohort. The paper covers the monotherapy dose-escalation part of the phase I ivuxolimab trial, which included N of about 50 patients. The investigation overall reported the following: Antigen specificity was not determined for the clonally expanded peripheral T cells. After ivuxolimab, expanded clones were on average more numerous among CD8+ T cells than among CD4+ T cells. In the 0.1-3.0 mg/kg groups, partial responders were among the patients with the lowest normalized peripheral clonal expansion, particularly in CD8+ T cells. At doses of 0.1 to 3.0 mg/kg, clonal expansion of both CD4+ and CD8+ T cells in blood was seen between baseline and week 6. Low levels of normalized T-cell clonal expansion were also shown by some nonresponding patients.

To sequence the TCRbeta CDR3 region, genomic DNA was isolated from the sorted cells. TCRbeta CDR3 regions were sequenced using the immunoSEQ Assay. The source is immuneACCESS, and TCRdb retained only in-frame sequences with V and J called. Part of the clones is not carried over; for the studies checked, unresolved V genes explain less than half of this, and the remainder is unexplained. The sample table lists 54,000 or so clones, roughly 80% of them with a count of one. The leading ten clones occupy roughly 4.6% of the sample. Concerning this clone itself: The target of this receptor is not known. No clone much larger than this one lies a single base away; base qualities are absent.

The cysteine opens and the phenylalanine closes a CDR3 of 15 amino acids. The kept DNA is CDR3 alone, 45 bases in frame from the first base. V lost 5 bases and J lost 0 bases; the stretch between them is 13 bases long. For CDR1 and CDR2, the germline V gene lists MDHEN and SYDVKM. Patients with autoimmune disease history or receiving systemic immunosuppression were excluded from the trial. Peripheral blood for TCR sequencing was collected from all dose cohorts at baseline, on cycle 4 day 1, and on cycle 7 day 1. Samples came from an open-label, multicenter, first-in-human phase I dose-escalation trial of ivuxolimab. Adults with locally advanced or metastatic melanoma, renal cell, hepatocellular, or head and neck squamous cell carcinoma were enrolled in the trial. Before TCR sequencing, CD4+ T cells and CD8+ T cells from peripheral blood were sorted into separate populations.

The sequence links TRBV28 to TRBJ1-1; the D segment could be TRBD1, given 5 matching bases. This clonotype originated in an adult with an advanced solid tumor such as melanoma, head and neck, liver or kidney cancer. The sequencing used CD4+ or CD8+ T cells sorted from blood, collected in a trial of the OX40 agonist ivuxolimab. The sequenced DNA is TGTGCCAGCAGTCCGACCGGGACTGTGAACACTGAAGCTTTCTTT. This translates into CASSPTGTVNTEAFF.